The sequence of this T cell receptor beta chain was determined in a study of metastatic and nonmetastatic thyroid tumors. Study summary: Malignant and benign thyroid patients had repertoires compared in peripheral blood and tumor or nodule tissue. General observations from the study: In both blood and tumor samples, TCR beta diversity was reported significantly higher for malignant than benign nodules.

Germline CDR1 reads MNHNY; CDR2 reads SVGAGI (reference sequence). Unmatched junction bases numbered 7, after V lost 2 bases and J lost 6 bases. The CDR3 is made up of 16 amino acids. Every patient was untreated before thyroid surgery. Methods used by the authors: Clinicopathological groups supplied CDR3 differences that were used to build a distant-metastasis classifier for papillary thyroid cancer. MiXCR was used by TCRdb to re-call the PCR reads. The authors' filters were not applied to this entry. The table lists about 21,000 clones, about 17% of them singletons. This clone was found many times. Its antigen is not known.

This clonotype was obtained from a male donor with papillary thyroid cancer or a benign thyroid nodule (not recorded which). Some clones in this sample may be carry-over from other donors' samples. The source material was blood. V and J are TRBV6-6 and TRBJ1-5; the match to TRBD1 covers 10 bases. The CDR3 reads CASSYHGQGEAQPQHF. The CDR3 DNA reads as TGTGCCAGCAGTTACCACGGACAGGGGGAGGCTCAGCCCCAGCATTTT.